The entry that follows covers one TCR beta chain sequence. Amplification of TCR beta CDR3 regions was performed using RNA transcripts as template. The TCR CDR3 first-round RT-PCR relied on the HTBI primer set. TCRdb re-derived calls from the multiplex PCR reads in MiXCR, one entry per CDR3 protein. This repertoire shows about 610,000 distinct CDR3 sequences, around 42% found once; its top ten account for about 8.3%. The data were obtained in a study of T cells in Graves' hyperthyroidism and ophthalmopathy. The CDR3 runs to 15 residues. J gave up 4 bases and V 8 bases, and 11 bases lay outside the gene matches. The germline V gene encodes CDR1 SNHLY and CDR2 FYNNEI.

Sequenced: peripheral blood or thyroid tissue (not recorded which). The source of this sequence is a woman aged 18-35 years with Graves' hyperthyroidism. The J gene is TRBJ2-3, the V gene TRBV2; 8 bases align to TRBD2. The CDR3 bases are TGTGCCAGCGGTGCCGGGACTAGGAGGGCAGATACGCAGTATTTT. Amino acid sequence: CASGAGTRRADTQYF.